This T cell receptor beta chain emerged from a study of shared clonotypes between healthy human individuals. Findings and limits, study-wide: About 5% was the fraction of naive CD4 clonotypes found shared across a handful of donors. Sequencing depth was expected to affect clonotype sharing among donors.

The table came from immunoSEQ multiplex PCR; TCRdb's copy has only in-frame clones and leaves some out. The data hold over a million clones, with 96% observed a single time. Trimming cost V 2 bases and J 4 bases; bases outside gene matches: 11. The CDR3 spans 16 residues. Germline CDR1 is SGHTS and CDR2 is YDEGEE. As regards this clone: Its target is not known.

This sequence was found in a man under 40 in good health. The sequenced sample consisted of naive CD4+ T cells sorted from blood. The subset was: CD45RA+ positively selected. J is TRBJ2-5 and V is TRBV5-8, with 7 bases fitting TRBD2. The CDR3 DNA sequence: TGTGCCAGCAGCTTTGGGGGGAGGGCCTCCCCAGAGACCCAGTACTTC. It codes for CASSFGGRASPETQYF.